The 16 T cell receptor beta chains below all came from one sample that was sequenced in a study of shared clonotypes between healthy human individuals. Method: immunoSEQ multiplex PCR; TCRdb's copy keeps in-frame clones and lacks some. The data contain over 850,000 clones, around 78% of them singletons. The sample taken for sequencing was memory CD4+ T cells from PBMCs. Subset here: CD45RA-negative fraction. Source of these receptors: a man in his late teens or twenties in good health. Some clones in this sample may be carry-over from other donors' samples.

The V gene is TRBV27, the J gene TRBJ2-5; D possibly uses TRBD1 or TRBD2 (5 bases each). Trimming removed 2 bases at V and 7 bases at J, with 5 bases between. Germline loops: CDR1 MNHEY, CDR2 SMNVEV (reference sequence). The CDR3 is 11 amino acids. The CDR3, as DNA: TGTGCCAGCAGTTTAGGGGGGACCCAGTACTTC. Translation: CASSLGGTQYF.

CDR3 amino acids: CASSLAPLETQYF. The CDR3 DNA reads as TGCGCCAGCAGCTTGGCCCCCCTGGAGACCCAGTACTTC. The chain uses TRBV5-1 and TRBJ2-5; no clear D. The V gene's germline CDR1 is SGHRS and CDR2 YFSETQ. V was pared by 0 bases and J by 5 bases, with 8 bases between. This CDR3 is 13 amino acids long.

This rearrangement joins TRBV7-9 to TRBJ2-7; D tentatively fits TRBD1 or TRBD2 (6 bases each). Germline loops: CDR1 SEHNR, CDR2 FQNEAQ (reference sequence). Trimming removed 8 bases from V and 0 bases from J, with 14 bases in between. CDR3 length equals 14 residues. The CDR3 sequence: CASREQGGSYEQYF. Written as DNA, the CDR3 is TGTGCCAGCCGCGAACAGGGAGGCTCCTACGAGCAGTACTTC.

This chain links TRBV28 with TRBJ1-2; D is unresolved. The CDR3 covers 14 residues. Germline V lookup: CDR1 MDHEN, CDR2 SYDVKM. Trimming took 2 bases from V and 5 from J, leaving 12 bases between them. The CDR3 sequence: CASSLGGGAYGYTF. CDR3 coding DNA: TGTGCCAGCAGTTTAGGTGGTGGAGCGTATGGCTACACCTTC.

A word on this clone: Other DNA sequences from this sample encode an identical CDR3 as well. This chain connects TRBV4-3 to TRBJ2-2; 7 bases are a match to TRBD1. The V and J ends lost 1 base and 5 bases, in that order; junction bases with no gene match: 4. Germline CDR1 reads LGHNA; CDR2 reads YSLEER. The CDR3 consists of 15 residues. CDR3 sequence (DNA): TGCGCCAGCAGCCAAGGACAGGGAAGTACCGGGGAGCTGTTTTTT. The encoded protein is CASSQGQGSTGELFF.

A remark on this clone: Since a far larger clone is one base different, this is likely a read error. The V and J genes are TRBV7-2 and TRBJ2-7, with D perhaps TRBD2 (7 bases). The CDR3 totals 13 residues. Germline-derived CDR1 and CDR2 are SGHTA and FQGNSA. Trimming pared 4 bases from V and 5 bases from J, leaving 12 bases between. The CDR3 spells CASSSTGTNEQYF. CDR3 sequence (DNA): TGTGCCAGCAGCTCCACAGGGACTAACGAGCAGTACTTC.

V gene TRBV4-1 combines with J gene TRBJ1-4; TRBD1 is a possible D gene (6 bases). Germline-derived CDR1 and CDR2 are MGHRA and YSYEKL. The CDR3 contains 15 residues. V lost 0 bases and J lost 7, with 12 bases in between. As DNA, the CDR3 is TGCGCCAGCAGCCAAGATTCGGGACAAGGTGAAAAACTGTTTTTT. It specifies CASSQDSGQGEKLFF.

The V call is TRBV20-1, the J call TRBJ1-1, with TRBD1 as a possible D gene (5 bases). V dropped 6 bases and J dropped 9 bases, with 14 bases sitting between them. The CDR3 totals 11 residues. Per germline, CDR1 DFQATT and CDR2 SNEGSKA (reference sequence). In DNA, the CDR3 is TGCAGTGCCACCCCGGGACCCAAAGCTTTCTTT. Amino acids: CSATPGPKAFF.

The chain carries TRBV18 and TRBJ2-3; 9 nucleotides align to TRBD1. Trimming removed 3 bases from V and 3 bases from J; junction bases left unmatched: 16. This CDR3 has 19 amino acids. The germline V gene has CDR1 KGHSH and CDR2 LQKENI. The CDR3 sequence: CASSPGQGVARAWTDTQYF. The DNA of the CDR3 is TGTGCCAGCTCACCGGGACAGGGTGTAGCACGCGCGTGGACAGATACGCAGTATTTT.

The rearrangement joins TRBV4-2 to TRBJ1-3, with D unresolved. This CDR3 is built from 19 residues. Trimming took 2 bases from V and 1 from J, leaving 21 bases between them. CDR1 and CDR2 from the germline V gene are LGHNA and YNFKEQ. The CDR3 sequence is CASSQNMVRLRMSGNTIYF. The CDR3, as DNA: TGTGCCAGCAGCCAAAATATGGTTCGGCTGCGAATGTCTGGAAACACCATATATTTT.

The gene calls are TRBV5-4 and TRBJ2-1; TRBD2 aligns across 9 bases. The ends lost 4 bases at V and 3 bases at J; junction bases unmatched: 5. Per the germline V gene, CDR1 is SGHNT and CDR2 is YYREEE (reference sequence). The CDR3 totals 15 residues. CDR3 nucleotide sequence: TGTGCCAGCAGCGAGGGACTAGCCTTCTACAATGAGCAGTTCTTC. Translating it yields CASSEGLAFYNEQFF.

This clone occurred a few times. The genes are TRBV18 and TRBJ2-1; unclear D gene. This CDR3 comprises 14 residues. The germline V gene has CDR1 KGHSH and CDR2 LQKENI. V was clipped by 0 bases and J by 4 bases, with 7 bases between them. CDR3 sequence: CASSPPNNYNEQFF. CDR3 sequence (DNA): TGTGCCAGCTCACCACCGAACAATTACAATGAGCAGTTCTTC.

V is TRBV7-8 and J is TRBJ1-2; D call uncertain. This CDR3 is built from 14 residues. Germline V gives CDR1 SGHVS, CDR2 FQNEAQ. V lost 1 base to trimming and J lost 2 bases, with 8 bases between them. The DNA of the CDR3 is TGTGCCAGCAGCTTAGTTGGTGGGAACTATGGCTACACCTTC. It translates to CASSLVGGNYGYTF.

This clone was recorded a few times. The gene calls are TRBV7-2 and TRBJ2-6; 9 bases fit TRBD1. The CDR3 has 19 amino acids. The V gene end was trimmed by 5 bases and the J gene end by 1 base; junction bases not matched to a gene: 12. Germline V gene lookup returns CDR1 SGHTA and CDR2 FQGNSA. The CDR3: CASSPHPGQGLSGANVLTF. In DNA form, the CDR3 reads TGTGCCAGCAGCCCTCATCCGGGACAGGGATTATCTGGGGCCAACGTCCTGACTTTC. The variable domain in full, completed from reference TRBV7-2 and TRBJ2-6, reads GAGVSQSPSNKVTEKGKDVELRCDPISGHTALYWYRQSLGQGLEFLIYFQGNSAPDKSGLPSDRFSAERTGGSVSTLTIQRTQQEDSAVYLCASSPHPGQGLSGANVLTFGAGSRLTVL.

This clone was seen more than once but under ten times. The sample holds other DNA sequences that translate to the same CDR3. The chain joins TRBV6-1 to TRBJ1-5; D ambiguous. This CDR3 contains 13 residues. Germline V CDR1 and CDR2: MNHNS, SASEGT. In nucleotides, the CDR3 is TGTGCTGGGAGGAGAGATAGCAATCAGCCCCAGCATTTT. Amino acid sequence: CAGRRDSNQPQHF.

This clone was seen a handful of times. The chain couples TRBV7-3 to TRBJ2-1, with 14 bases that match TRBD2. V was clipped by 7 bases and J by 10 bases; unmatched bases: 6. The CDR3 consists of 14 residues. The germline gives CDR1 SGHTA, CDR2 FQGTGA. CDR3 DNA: TGTGCCAGCAAGACTAGCGGGAGGGCAAGCGAGCAGTTCTTC. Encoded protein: CASKTSGRASEQFF.